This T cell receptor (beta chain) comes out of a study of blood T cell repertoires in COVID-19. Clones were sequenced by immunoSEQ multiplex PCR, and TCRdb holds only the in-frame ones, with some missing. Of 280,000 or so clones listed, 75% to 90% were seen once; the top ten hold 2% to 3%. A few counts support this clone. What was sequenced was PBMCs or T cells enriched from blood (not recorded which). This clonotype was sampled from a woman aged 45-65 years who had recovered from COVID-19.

The CDR3 DNA reads as TGCAGCGTTGAAGATACCGGGACTAGCATCAATGAGCAGTTCTTC. Amino acid sequence: CSVEDTGTSINEQFF. V is TRBV29-1 and J is TRBJ2-1; 9 bases align to TRBD2. Unmatched junction bases numbered 6, after V lost 0 bases and J lost 6 bases. The CDR3 consists of 15 residues. Germline lookup yields CDR1 SQVTM and CDR2 ANQGSEA.